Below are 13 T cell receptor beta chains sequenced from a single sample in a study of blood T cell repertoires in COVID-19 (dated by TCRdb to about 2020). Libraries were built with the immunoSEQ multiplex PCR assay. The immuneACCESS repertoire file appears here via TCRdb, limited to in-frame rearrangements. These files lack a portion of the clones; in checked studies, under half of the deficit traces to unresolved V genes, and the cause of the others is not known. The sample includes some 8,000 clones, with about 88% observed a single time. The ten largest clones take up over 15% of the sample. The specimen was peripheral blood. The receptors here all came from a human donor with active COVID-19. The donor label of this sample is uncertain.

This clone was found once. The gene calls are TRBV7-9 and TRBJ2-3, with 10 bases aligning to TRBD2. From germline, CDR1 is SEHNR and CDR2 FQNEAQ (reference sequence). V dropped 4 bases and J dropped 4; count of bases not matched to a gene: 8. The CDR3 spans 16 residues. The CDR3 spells CASSSGQREGPDTQYF. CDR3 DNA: TGTGCCAGCAGCTCAGGCCAGCGGGAGGGCCCAGATACGCAGTATTTT.

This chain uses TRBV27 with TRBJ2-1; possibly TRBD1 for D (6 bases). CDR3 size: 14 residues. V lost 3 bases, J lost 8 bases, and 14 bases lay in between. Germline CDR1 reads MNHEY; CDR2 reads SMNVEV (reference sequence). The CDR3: CASSFSRGIYEQFF. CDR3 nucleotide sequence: TGTGCCAGCAGTTTTAGTAGGGGGATTTATGAGCAGTTCTTC.

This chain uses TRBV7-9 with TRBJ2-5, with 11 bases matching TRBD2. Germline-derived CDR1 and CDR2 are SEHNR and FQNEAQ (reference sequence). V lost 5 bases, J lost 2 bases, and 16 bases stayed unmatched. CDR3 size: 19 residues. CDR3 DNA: TGTGCCAGCAGCCAAGCGGGACTAGCGGAGAGGTTAAATCAAGAGACCCAGTACTTC. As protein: CASSQAGLAERLNQETQYF.

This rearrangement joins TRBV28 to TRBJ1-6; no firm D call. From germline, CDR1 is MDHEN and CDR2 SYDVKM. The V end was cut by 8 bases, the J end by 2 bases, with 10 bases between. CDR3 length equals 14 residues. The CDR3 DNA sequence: TGTGCCAGCCGGGGTCGGACCTATAATTCACCCCTCCACTTT. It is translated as CASRGRTYNSPLHF.

CDR3 amino acids: CASSIDTRGWNIQYF. CDR3 sequence (DNA): TGTGCCAGTAGTATAGACACGAGGGGGTGGAACATTCAGTACTTC. This chain joins TRBV19 and TRBJ2-4; D is possibly TRBD1 (6 bases). The CDR3 sequence is 15 residues long. V lost 0 bases and J lost 7, with 13 bases in between. The germline gives CDR1 LNHDA, CDR2 SQIVND (reference sequence). Full variable domain (rest looked up from reference TRBV19 and TRBJ2-4): DGGITQSPKYLFRKEGQNVTLSCEQNLNHDAMYWYRQDPGQGLRLIYYSQIVNDFQKGDIAEGYSVSREKKESFPLTVTSAQKNPTAFYLCASSIDTRGWNIQYFGAGTRLSVL.

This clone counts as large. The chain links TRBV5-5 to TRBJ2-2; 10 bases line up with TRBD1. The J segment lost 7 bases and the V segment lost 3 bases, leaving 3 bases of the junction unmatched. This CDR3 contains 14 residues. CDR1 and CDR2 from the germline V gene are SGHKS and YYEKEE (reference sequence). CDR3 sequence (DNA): TGTGCCAGCAGCTGGACAGGGGGTGGCGGGGAGCTGTTTTTT. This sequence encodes CASSWTGGGGELFF.

This chain's CDR3 is CASSLLREGEQFF. Here the CDR3 DNA reads TGTGCCAGCAGCTTATTGCGGGAGGGAGAGCAGTTCTTC. The chain combines TRBV7-2 with TRBJ2-1; the match to TRBD2 covers 9 bases. The CDR3 length is 13 residues. CDR1 SGHTA and CDR2 FQGNSA come from the germline V gene. J was trimmed by 10 bases and V by 2 bases; bases with no gene match: 3.

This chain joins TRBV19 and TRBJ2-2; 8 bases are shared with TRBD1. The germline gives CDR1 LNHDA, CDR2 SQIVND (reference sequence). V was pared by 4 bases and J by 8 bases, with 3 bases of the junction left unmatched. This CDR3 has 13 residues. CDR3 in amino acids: CASSTQGAGELFF. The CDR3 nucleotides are TGTGCCAGTAGTACCCAGGGGGCTGGGGAGCTGTTTTTT. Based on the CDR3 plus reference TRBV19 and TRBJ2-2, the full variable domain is DGGITQSPKYLFRKEGQNVTLSCEQNLNHDAMYWYRQDPGQGLRLIYYSQIVNDFQKGDIAEGYSVSREKKESFPLTVTSAQKNPTAFYLCASSTQGAGELFFGEGSRLTVL.

CDR3 region: CAISDSGRKPGELFF. The DNA for the CDR3 is TGTGCCATCAGTGATAGCGGGAGGAAACCCGGGGAGCTGTTTTTT. V usage is TRBV10-3 and J usage is TRBJ2-2; 10 nucleotides agree with TRBD2. Germline lookup yields CDR1 ENHRY and CDR2 SYGVKD. Trimming cost V 3 bases and J 6 bases; bases outside gene matches: 4. CDR3 length: 15 residues.

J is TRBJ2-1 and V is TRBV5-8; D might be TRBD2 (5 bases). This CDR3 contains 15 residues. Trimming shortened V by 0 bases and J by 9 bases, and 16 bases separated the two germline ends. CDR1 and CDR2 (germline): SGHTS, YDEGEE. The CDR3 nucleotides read TGTGCCAGCAGCTTGGCCGGGCTAGCTGGCGGTGAGCAGTTCTTC. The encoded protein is CASSLAGLAGGEQFF.

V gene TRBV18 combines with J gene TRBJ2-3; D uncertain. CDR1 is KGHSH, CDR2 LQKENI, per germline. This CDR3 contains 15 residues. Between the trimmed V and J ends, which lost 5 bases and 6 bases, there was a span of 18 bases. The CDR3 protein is CASSIVGSSADTQYF. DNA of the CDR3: TGTGCCAGCTCAATAGTTGGCTCATCAGCGGATACGCAGTATTTT.

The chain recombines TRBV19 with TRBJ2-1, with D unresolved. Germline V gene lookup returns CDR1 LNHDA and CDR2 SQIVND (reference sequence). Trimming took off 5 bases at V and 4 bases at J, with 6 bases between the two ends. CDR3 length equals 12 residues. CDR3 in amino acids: CASSPSYNEQFF. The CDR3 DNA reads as TGTGCCAGTAGTCCCTCTTACAATGAGCAGTTCTTC.

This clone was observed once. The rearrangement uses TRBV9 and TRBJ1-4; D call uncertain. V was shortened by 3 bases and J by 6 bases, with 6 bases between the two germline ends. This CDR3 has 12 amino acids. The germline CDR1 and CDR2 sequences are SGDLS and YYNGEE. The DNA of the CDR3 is TGTGCCAGCAGCGGACATGATGAAAAACTGTTTTTT. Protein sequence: CASSGHDEKLFF.